This T cell receptor beta chain was captured in a study of CXCR3-negative and CXCR3-positive naive CD8 T cells. Study-wide background: The total count of TRB reads reached 110 million to 150 million, and each library contributed about 1.5 +/- 0.3 million.

Researchers prepared the TRB cDNA libraries using 5' RACE with UMI labels. TCRdb derives one entry per CDR3 protein from the 5' RACE reads, leaving out DNA. The sample's table shows tens of thousands of distinct CDR3 sequences. Notes on this clonotype: Antigen specificity is unknown.

Notes on the study in general: TRBV-TRBJ usage was similar across naive CXCR3 subsets but distinct in memory cells. The study found comparably high diversity in both naive subsets and much lower diversity in memory CD8+ cells.

The CDR3 length is 15 residues. The sequence was collected from a human donor in good health. Some clones in this sample may be carry-over from other donors' samples. The V gene is TRBV12-3 or TRBV12-4, the J gene TRBJ2-7; the D call of TRBD1 rests on TCRdb alone, since no DNA is present to check it. Sequencing was carried out using memory CD8+ T cells from blood. The chain's CDR3 is CASAWGPGASYEQYF.